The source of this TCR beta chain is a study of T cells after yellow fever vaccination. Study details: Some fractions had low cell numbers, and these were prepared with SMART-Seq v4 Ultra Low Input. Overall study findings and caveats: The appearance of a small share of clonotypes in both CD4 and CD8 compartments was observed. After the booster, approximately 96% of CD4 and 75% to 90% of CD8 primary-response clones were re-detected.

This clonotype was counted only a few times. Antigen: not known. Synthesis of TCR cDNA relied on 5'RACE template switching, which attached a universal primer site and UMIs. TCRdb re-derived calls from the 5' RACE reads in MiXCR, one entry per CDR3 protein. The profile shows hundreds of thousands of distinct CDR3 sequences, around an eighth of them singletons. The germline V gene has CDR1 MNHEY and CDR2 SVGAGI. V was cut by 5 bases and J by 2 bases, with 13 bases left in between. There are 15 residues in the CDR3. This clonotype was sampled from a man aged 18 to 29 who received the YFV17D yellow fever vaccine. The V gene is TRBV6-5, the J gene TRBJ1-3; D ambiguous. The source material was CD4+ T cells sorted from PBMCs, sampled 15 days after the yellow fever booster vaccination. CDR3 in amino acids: CASSADSLTGNTIYF. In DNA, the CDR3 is TGTGCCAGCAGTGCGGACTCATTAACTGGAAACACCATATATTTT.